The source of this T cell receptor (beta chain) is a study of T cell responses to AZD1222 COVID-19 vaccine (dated by TCRdb to the early 2020s). Some background on the complete study: AZD1222 recipients given second doses at about 4 weeks or at about 12 weeks were pooled, since spike-specific TCR depth and breadth were not found to differ between the two schedules. A total of around 240 trial participants underwent TCR sequencing, of whom 200 to 220 had received two doses of AZD1222 and roughly 26 had received two doses of the MenACWY control vaccine. Trial participants were enrolled into age subgroups of 18-55, 56-69 and 70-plus years, which contained roughly 150, 30 and 60 TCR-sequenced participants, respectively.

The CDR3 regions of human TCRbeta chains were analyzed by immunosequencing. The published analysis was carried out like this. TCRs in the repertoires were compared against a reference library of SARS-CoV-2-specific TCRs that had been generated with the MIRA antigen-specificity platform. Breadth meant the fraction of unique TCRs that were SARS-CoV-2-associated, whereas depth meant the fraction of total T cells that were SARS-CoV-2-associated. Using the MIRA data, each spike-specific TCR was assigned both to the spike region to which the TCR was reactive and to a CD4 or CD8 class. Log10-transformed breadth and depth values were compared by one-way ANOVA with Sidak's multiple comparisons tests. The source is immuneACCESS, and TCRdb retained only in-frame sequences with V and J called. Part of the clones is not carried over; for the studies checked, unresolved V genes explain less than half of this, and the remainder is unexplained. V, J and clone size were drawn from that table, and D and trimming were deduced from the DNA. A total of 120,000 to 150,000 clones appear in this sample, roughly 91% of them only once. The leading ten clones occupy around 1.9% of the sample.

Points on this clone: There is no known antigen for this receptor. It has no much larger one-base neighbor in the sample; base qualities were not kept.

Inclusive of the bounding cysteine and phenylalanine, the CDR3 is 15 residues long. Kept here is only the CDR3 DNA, which spans 45 bases and is read in frame from base 1. The germline V gene provides CDR1 SGHRS and CDR2 YFSETQ. V gives up 4 bases and J gives up 0 bases, and the segment between their germline ends measures 14 bases. What this sample's time point label stands for: baseline before first vaccination. The vaccinee samples were drawn from two UK trials, COV001 and COV002, one of which was a single-blind randomized controlled phase 2/3 trial testing AZD1222 (ChAdOx1 nCoV-19) in healthy adults. For TCRbeta chain sequencing, PBMC samples from trial participants were taken at day 0 and at day 28 after the second dose. The investigation overall reported the following: Because no day 14 peak-response samples were available, the repertoires could be characterized only after the peak T cell response. Most participants were white British and females outnumbered males, and the authors suggested that clonal diversity may have been underestimated. Reportedly, almost half of the unique spike-specific TCRs recognized epitopes lying outside the regions that are mutated in the B.1.351 and B.1.1.7 variants. The vaccine-associated CD4 TCRs covered the entire spike protein, and the dominant responses fell in regions 160-218 and 743-854. In the small 56-69-year group, the increase in depth fell short of significance, most likely because of low power. After two AZD1222 doses, both the breadth and the depth of spike-specific TCRs were significantly higher than at day 0 and than in MenACWY recipients. Conclusions about previously exposed vaccinees are limited because only six or seven AZD1222 recipients were SARS-CoV-2 seropositive at baseline.

This receptor was obtained from an adult in good health. The rearranged chain carries TRBV5-1 and TRBJ2-7, with the D gene tentatively TRBD1 or TRBD2, based on 6 matching bases in each. The source was peripheral blood, collected on day 0 of AZD1222 vaccination. The CDR3 reads as follows: CASSATGLRSYEQYF. The DNA sequence reads TGCGCCAGCAGCGCGACAGGACTACGCTCCTACGAGCAGTACTTC.